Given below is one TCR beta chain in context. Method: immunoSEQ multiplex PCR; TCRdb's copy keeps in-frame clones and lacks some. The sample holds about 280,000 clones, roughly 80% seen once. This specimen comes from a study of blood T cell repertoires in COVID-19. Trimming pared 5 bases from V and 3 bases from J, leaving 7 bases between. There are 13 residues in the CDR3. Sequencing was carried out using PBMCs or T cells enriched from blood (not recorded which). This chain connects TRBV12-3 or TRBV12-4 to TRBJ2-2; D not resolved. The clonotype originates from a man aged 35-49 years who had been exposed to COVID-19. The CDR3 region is CASSQPDTGELFF. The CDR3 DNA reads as TGTGCCAGCAGTCAACCAGACACCGGGGAGCTGTTTTTT.